This T cell receptor (beta chain) was obtained from a study of cytomegalovirus exposure and HLA in healthy donors. Study observations and caveats: Presence/absence analyses supposed approximately even sequencing depth among donors. The classifier reportedly diagnosed cytomegalovirus status with high specificity and sensitivity.

Concerning this clone: What it recognizes is unknown.

Germline CDR1 is MNHNS and CDR2 is SASEGT. V shed 2 bases, J shed 3 bases, and the junction held 5 bases outside the gene matches. The CDR3 contains 15 residues. The PCR employed 60 Vbeta primers together with 13 Jbeta primers. Here immunoSEQ multiplex PCR was the method, and the copy in TCRdb shows in-frame clones only, minus some. Among about 180,000 clones listed, roughly 82% were seen once. The TCR sequence derives from a man aged 35 to 55 in good health and CMV-seronegative. Sequencing was performed on PBMCs. The chain uses TRBV6-1 and TRBJ2-7, with TRBD1 matching 9 bases. The CDR3 nucleotides read TGTGCCAGCAGTGAATCAACAGGGGGCTTCTACGAGCAGTACTTC. The encoded protein is CASSESTGGFYEQYF.